The TCR beta chain under discussion was sequenced for a study of T cells in Graves' hyperthyroidism and ophthalmopathy. V was cut by 6 bases and J by 0 bases, with 9 bases left in between. CDR1 and CDR2 (germline): MNHNS, SASEGT. The CDR3 totals 15 residues. The patients, who ranged from 18 to 65 in age, presented with newly diagnosed hyperthyroidism lasting under 2 months. The source material, RNA transcripts, was used to amplify TCR beta CDR3 regions. The TCR CDR3 was amplified in a first-round RT-PCR using the HTBI primer set. From the multiplex PCR reads, TCRdb called clonotypes with MiXCR, one entry per CDR3 protein. This sample has roughly 580,000 distinct CDR3 sequences, with approximately 15% found just once.

J is TRBJ1-6 and V is TRBV6-1, with D unresolved. Sequences were obtained from blood. The TCR originated in a woman in her twenties or thirties with Graves' hyperthyroidism that later progressed to Graves' ophthalmopathy. CDR3 loop: CASSRTDSYNSPLHF. The CDR3 nucleotides read TGTGCCAGCAGCCGAACCGACTCCTATAATTCACCCCTCCACTTT.